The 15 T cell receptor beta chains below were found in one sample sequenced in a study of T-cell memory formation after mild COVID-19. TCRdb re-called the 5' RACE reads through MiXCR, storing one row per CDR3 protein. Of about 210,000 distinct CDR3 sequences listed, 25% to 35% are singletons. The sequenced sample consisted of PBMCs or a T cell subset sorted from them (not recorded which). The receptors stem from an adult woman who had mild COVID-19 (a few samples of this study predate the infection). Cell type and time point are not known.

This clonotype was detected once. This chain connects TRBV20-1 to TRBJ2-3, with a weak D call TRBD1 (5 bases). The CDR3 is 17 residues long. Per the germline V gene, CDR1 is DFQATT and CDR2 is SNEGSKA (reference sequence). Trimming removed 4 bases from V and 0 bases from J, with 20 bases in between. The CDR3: CSAKQGGNWRSTDTQYF. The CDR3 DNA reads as TGCAGTGCTAAGCAGGGTGGAAATTGGCGGAGCACAGATACGCAGTATTTT.

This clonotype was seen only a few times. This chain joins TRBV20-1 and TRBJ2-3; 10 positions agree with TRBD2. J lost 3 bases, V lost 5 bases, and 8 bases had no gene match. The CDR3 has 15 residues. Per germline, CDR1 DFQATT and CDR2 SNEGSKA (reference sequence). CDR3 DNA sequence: TGCAGTGCTGGGGAGCGGGAGGGCGGTACAGATACGCAGTATTTT. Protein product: CSAGEREGGTDTQYF.

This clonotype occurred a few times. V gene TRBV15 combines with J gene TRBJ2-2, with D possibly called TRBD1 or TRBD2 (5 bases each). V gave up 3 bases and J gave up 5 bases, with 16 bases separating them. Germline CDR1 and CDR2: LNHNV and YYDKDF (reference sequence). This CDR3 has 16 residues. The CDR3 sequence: CATSRGTDWKTGELFF. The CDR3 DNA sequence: TGTGCCACCAGCAGGGGGACGGATTGGAAAACCGGGGAGCTGTTTTTT. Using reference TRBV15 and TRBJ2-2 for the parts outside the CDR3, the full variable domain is DAMVIQNPRYQVTQFGKPVTLSCSQTLNHNVMYWYQQKSSQAPKLLFHYYDKDFNNEADTPDNFQSRRPNTSFCFLDIRSPGLGDTAMYLCATSRGTDWKTGELFFGEGSRLTVL.

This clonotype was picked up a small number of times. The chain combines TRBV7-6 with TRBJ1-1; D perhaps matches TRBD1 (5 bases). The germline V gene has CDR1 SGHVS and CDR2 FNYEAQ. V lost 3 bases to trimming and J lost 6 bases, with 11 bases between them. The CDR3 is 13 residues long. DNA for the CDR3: TGTGCCAGCAGCTTGGGGCAGTTACCTGAAGCTTTCTTT. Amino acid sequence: CASSLGQLPEAFF.

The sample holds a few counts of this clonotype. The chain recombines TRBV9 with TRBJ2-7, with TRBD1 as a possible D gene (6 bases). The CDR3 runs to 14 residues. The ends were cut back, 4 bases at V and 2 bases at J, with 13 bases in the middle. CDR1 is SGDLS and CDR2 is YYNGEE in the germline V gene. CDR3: CASSRTDSPYEQYF. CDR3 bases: TGTGCCAGCAGCCGTACGGACAGTCCCTACGAGCAGTACTTC.

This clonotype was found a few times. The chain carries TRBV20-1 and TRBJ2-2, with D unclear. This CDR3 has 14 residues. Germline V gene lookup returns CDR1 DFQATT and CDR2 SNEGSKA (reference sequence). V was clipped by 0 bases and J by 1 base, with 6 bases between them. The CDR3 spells CSARDEENTGELFF. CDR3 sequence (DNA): TGCAGTGCTAGAGATGAGGAGAACACCGGGGAGCTGTTTTTT.

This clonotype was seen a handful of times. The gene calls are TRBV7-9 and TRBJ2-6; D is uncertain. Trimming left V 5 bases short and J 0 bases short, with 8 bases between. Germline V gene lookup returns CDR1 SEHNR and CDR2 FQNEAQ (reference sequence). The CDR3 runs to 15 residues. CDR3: CASSPWTSGANVLTF. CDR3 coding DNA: TGTGCCAGCAGCCCGTGGACCTCTGGGGCCAACGTCCTGACTTTC.

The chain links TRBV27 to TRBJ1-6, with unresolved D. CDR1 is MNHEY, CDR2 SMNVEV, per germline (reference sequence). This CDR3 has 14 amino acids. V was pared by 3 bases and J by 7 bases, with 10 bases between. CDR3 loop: CASSFRTENSPLHF. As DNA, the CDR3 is TGTGCCAGCAGTTTCCGGACGGAGAATTCACCCCTCCACTTT.

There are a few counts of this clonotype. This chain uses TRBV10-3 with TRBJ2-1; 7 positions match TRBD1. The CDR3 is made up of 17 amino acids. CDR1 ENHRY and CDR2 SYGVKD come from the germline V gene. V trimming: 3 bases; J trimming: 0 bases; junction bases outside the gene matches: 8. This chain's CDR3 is CAISDSNRGSSYNEQFF. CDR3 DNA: TGTGCCATCAGTGATTCAAACAGGGGCAGCTCCTACAATGAGCAGTTCTTC.

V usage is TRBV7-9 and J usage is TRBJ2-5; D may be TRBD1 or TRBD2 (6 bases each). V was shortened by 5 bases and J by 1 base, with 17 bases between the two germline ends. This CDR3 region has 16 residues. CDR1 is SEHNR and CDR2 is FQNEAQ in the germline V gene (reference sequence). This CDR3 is CASSQTRGAPQETQYF. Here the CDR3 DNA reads TGTGCCAGCAGCCAGACAAGGGGGGCGCCCCAAGAGACCCAGTACTTC.

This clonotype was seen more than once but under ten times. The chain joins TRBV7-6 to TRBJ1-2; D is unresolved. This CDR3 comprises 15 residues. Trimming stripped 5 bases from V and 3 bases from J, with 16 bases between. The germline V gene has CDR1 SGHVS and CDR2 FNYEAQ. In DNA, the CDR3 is TGTGCCAGCAGCGACCTAAGGCAGGCCCACTATGGCTACACCTTC. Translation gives CASSDLRQAHYGYTF.

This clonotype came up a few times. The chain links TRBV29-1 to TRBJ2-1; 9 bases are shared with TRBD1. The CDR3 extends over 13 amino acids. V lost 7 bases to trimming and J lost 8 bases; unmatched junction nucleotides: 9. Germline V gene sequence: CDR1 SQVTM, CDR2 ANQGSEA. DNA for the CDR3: TGCAGCGCCCGAGACAGGGGGAAGTATGAGCAGTTCTTC. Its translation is CSARDRGKYEQFF.

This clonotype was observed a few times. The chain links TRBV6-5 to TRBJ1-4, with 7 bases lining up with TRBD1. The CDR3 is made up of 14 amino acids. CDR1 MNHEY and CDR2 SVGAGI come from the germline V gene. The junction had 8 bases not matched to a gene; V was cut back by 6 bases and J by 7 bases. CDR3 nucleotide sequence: TGTGCCAGCAGCTCCGGGACAGTGGCTGAAAAACTGTTTTTT. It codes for CASSSGTVAEKLFF.

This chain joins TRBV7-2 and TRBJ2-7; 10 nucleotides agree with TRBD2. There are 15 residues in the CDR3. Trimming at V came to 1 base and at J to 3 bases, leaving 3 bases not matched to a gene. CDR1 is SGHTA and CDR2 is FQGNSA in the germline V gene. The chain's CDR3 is CASSLEASGSYEQYF. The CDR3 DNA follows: TGTGCCAGCAGCTTAGAGGCTAGCGGGAGCTACGAGCAGTACTTC.

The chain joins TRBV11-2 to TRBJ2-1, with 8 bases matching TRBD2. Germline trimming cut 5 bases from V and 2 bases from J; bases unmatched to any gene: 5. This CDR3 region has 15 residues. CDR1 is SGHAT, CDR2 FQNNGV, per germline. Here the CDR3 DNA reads TGTGCCAGCAGCCGCCGGGAGGGGGCCTACAATGAGCAGTTCTTC. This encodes CASSRREGAYNEQFF.